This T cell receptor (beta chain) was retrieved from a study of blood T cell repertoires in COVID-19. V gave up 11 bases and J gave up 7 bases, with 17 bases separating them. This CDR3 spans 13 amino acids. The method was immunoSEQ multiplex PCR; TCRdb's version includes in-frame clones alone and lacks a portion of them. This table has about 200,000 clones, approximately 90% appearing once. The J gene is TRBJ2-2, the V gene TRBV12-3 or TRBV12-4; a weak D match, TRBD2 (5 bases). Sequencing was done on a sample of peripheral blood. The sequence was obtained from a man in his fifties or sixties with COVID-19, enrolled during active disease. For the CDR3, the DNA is TGTGCCTGCAACCCTTTGGGAGACGGGGAGCTGTTTTTT. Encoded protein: CACNPLGDGELFF.